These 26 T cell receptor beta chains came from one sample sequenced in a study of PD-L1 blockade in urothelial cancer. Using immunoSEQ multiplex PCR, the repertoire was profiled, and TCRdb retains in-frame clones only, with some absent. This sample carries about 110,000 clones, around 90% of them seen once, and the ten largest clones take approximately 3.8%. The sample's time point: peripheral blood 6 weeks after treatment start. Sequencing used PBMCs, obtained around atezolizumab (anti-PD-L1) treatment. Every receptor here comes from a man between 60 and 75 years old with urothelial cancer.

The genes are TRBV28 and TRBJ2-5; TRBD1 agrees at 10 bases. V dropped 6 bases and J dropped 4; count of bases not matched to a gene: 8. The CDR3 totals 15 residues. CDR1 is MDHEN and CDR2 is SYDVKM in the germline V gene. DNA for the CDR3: TGTGCCAGCAGCCTGAGGACAGGGGGAGGAGAGACCCAGTACTTC. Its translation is CASSLRTGGGETQYF.

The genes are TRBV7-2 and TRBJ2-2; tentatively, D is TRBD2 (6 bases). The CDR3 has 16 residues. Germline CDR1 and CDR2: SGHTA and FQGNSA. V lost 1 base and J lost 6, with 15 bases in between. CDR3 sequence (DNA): TGTGCCAGCAGCTTAGAGCGAGCGGGCGTTGCCGGGGAGCTGTTTTTT. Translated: CASSLERAGVAGELFF.

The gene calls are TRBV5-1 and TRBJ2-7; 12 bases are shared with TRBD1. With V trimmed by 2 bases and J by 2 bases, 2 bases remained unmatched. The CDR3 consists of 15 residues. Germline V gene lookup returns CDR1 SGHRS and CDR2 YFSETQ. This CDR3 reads CASSFGTGGAYEQYF. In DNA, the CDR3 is TGCGCCAGCAGCTTCGGGACAGGGGGCGCCTACGAGCAGTACTTC.

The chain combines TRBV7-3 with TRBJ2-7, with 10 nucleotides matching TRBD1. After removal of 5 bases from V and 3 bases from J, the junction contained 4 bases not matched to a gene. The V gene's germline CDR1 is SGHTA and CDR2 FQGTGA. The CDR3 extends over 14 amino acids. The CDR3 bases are TGTGCCAGCAGCCCGACAGGGGGCGACTACGAGCAGTACTTC. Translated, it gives CASSPTGGDYEQYF.

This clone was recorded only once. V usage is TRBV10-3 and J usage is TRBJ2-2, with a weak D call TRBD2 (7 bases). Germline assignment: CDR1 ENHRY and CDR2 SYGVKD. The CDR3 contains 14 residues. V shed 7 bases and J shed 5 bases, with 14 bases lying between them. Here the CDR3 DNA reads TGTGCCATCAAGGGGGGCGGGAGTACCGGGGAGCTGTTTTTT. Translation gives CAIKGGGSTGELFF.

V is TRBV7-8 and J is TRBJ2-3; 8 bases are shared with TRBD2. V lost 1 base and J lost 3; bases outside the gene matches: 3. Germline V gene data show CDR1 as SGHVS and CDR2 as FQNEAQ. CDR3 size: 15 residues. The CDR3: CASSLVAGGTDTQYF. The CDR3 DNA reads TGTGCCAGCAGCTTAGTTGCGGGAGGAACAGATACGCAGTATTTT.

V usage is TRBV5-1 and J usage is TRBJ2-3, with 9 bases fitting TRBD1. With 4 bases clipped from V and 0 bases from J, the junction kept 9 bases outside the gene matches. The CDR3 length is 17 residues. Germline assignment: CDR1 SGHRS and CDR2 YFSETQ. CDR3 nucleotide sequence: TGCGCCAGCAGCATCGCACCGGGACAGGGAAGCACAGATACGCAGTATTTT. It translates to CASSIAPGQGSTDTQYF.

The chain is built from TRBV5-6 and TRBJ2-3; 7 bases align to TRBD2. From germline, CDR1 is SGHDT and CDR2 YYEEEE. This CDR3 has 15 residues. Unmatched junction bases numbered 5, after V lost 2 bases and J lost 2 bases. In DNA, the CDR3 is TGTGCCAGCAGCTTTGAGGGAGGGAACACAGATACGCAGTATTTT. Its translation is CASSFEGGNTDTQYF.

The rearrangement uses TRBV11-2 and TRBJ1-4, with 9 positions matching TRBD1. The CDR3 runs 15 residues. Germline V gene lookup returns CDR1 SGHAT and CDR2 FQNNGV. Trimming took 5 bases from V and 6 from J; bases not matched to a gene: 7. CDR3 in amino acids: CASSPRGTGYEKLFF. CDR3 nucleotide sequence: TGTGCCAGCAGCCCCAGGGGGACAGGGTATGAAAAACTGTTTTTT.

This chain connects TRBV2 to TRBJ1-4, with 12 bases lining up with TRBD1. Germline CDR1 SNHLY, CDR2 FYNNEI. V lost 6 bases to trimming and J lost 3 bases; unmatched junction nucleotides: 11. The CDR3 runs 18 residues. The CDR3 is CASRAGTGGGGANEKLFF. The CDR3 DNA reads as TGTGCCAGCAGAGCCGGGACAGGGGGCGGAGGGGCTAATGAAAAACTGTTTTTT.

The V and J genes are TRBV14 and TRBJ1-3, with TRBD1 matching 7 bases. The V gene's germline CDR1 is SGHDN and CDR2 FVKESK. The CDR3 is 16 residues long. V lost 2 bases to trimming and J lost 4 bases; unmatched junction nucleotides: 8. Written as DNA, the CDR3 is TGTGCCAGCAGCCAAAACTACAGGGGAGGAGGAAACACCATATATTTT. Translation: CASSQNYRGGGNTIYF.

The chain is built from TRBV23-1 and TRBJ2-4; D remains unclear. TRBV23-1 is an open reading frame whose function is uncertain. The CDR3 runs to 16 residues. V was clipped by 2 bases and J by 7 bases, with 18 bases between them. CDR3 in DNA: TGCGCCAGCAGTCAACCCCCCCCTGGAGTATTGAACATTCAGTACTTC. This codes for CASSQPPPGVLNIQYF.

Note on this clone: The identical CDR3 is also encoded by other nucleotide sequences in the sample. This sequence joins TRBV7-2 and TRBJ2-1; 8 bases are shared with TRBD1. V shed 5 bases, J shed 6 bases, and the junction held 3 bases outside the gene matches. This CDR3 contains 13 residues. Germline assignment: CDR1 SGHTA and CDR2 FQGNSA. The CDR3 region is CASSPGTGNEQFF. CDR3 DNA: TGTGCCAGCAGCCCCGGGACAGGCAATGAGCAGTTCTTC.

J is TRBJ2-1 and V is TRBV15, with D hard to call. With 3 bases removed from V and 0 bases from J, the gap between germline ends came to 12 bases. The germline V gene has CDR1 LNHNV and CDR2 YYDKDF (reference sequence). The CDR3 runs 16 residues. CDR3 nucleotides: TGTGCCACCAGCAGTAGAGGTTCACACTCCTACAATGAGCAGTTCTTC. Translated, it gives CATSSRGSHSYNEQFF.

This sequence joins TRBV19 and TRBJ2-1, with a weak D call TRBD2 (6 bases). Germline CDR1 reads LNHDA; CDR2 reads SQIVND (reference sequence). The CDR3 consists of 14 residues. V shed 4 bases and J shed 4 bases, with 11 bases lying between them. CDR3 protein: CASSSGGTYNEQFF. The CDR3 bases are TGTGCCAGTAGTAGCGGCGGGACGTACAATGAGCAGTTCTTC.

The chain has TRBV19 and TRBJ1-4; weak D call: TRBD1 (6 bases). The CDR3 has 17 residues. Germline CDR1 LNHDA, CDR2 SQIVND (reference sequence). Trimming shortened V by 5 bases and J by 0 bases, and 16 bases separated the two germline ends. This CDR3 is CASSSIRGTATNEKLFF. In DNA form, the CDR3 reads TGTGCCAGTAGTTCTATCAGGGGCACCGCAACTAATGAAAAACTGTTTTTT.

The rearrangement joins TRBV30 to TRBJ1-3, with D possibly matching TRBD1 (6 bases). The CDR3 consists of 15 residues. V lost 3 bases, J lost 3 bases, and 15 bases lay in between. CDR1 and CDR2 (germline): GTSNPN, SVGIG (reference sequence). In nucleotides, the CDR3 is TGTGCCTGGAGCACAGGGTGGGGCGGTGGAAACACCATATATTTT. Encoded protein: CAWSTGWGGGNTIYF.

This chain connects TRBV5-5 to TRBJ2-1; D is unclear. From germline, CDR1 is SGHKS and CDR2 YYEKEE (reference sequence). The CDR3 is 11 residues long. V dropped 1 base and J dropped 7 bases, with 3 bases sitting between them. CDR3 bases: TGTGCCAGCAGCTTGCTGAATGAGCAGTTCTTC. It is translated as CASSLLNEQFF.

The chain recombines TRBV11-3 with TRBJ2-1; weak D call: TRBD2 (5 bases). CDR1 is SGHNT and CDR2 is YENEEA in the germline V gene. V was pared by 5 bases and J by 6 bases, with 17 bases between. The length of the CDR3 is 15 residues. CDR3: CASSPSVAGVNEQFF. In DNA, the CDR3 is TGTGCCAGCAGCCCGAGCGTTGCGGGTGTCAATGAGCAGTTCTTC.

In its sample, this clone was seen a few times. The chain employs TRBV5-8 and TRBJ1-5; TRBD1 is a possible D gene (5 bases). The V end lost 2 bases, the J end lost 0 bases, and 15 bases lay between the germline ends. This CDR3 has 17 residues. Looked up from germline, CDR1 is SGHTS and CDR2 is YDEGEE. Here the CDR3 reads CASSFSPGRYSNQPQHF. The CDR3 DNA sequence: TGTGCCAGCAGCTTTTCGCCAGGGCGGTATAGCAATCAGCCCCAGCATTTT.

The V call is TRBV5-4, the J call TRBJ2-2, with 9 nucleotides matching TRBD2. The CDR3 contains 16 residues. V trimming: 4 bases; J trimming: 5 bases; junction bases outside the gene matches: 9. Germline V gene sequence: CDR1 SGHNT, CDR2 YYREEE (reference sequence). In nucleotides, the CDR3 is TGTGCCAGCAGCGCGGGGGGGGACGAACGAACCGGGGAGCTGTTTTTT. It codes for CASSAGGDERTGELFF.

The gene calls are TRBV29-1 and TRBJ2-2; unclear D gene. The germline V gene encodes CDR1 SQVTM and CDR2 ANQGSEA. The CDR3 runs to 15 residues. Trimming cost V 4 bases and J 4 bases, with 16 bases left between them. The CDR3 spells CSVGKTSDPTGELFF. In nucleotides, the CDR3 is TGCAGCGTTGGTAAGACATCAGATCCCACCGGGGAGCTGTTTTTT.

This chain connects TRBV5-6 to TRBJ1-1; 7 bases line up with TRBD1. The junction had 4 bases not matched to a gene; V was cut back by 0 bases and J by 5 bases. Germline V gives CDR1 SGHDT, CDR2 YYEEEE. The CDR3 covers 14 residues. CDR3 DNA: TGTGCCAGCAGCTTGGGAGGGACAGATACTGAAGCTTTCTTT. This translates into CASSLGGTDTEAFF.

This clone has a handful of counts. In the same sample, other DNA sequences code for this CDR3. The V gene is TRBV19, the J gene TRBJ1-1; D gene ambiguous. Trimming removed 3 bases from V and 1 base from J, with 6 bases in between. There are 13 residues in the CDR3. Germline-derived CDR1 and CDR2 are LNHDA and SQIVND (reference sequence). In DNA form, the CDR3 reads TGTGCCAGTAGTATTACGGGGAACACTGAAGCTTTCTTT. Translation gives CASSITGNTEAFF.

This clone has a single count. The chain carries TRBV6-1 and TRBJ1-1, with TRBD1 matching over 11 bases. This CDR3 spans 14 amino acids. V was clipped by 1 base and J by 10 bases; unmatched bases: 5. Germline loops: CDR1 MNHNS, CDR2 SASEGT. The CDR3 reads CASSEGDRGGIAFF. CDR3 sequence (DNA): TGTGCCAGCAGTGAAGGGGACAGGGGGGGTATAGCTTTCTTT.

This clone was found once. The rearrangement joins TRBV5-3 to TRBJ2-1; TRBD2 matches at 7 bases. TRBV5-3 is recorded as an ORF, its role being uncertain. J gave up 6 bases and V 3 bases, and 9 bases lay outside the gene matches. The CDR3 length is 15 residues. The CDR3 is CARSWRGYLCNEQFF. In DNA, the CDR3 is TGTGCCAGAAGCTGGCGGGGGTATCTTTGCAATGAGCAGTTCTTC.